Presented here are 9 T cell receptor beta chains from one specimen sequenced in a study of T cell repertoires in cytomegalovirus infection. TCRdb analysed the reads with MiXCR anew, one entry per CDR3 protein. This table has about 890,000 distinct CDR3 sequences, around 32% appearing once. Their antigen targets remain unknown. The input for sequencing was cultured CD8+ T cells from PBMCs, taken from culture after CMV antigen stimulation. The receptor source for this set is a human donor in good health (CMV status not recorded). Some clones in this sample may be carry-over from other donors' samples.

Ten or more counts support this clonotype. The chain employs TRBV7-2 and TRBJ1-2, with 10 bases identical to TRBD1. From germline, CDR1 is SGHTA and CDR2 FQGNSA. The CDR3 extends over 15 amino acids. J was trimmed by 5 bases and V by 2 bases; bases with no gene match: 5. CDR3 sequence (DNA): TGTGCCAGCAGCTTACCGGGACAGGGGAGATATGGCTACACCTTC. This translates into CASSLPGQGRYGYTF.

This rearrangement joins TRBV2 to TRBJ1-4; D unclear. This CDR3 contains 12 residues. The V gene lost 7 bases and the J gene lost 4 bases, with 7 bases spanning the gap. Germline V gives CDR1 SNHLY, CDR2 FYNNEI. CDR3 amino acids: CASMLRNEKLFF. CDR3 sequence (DNA): TGTGCCAGCATGTTGCGTAATGAAAAACTGTTTTTT.

This clonotype was detected a few times. This chain joins TRBV6-2 or TRBV6-3 and TRBJ1-1; no reliable D call. This CDR3 region has 12 residues. The V and J ends lost 0 bases and 10 bases respectively, with 9 bases between them. Germline-derived CDR1 and CDR2 are MNHEY and SVGEGT. As DNA, the CDR3 is TGTGCCAGCAGTTACTCCCTAGTGGCAGCTTTCTTT. Its translation: CASSYSLVAAFF.

J is TRBJ2-7 and V is TRBV20-1; 7 bases line up with TRBD1. The V segment lost 2 bases and the J segment 1 base; nucleotides outside the gene matches: 2. Germline assignment: CDR1 DFQATT and CDR2 SNEGSKA (reference sequence). The CDR3 spans 13 residues. The CDR3 region has the DNA TGCAGTGCTAGATCGACAGGGTCCTACGAGCAGTACGTC. Translated, it gives CSARSTGSYEQYV.

The chain has TRBV15 and TRBJ2-2; D remains unclear. This CDR3 is 14 amino acids long. Germline-derived CDR1 and CDR2 are LNHNV and YYDKDF (reference sequence). With 0 bases removed from V and 4 bases from J, the gap between germline ends came to 6 bases. The DNA for the CDR3 is TGTGCCACCAGCAGAGAATTGGGCACCGGGGAGCTGTTTTTT. Residues: CATSRELGTGELFF.

This sequence joins TRBV4-2 and TRBJ1-1, with D unresolved. Trimming left V 1 base short and J 2 bases short, with 5 bases between. CDR3 length equals 13 residues. CDR1 and CDR2 from the germline V gene are LGHNA and YNFKEQ. The CDR3 bases are TGTGCCAGCAGCCAAGGTTTTAACACTGAAGCTTTCTTT. Translation: CASSQGFNTEAFF.

The rearrangement uses TRBV10-3 and TRBJ1-1, with 9 nucleotides matching TRBD1. Trimming cost V 0 bases and J 2 bases; bases outside gene matches: 1. This CDR3 contains 15 residues. Germline lookup yields CDR1 ENHRY and CDR2 SYGVKD. The CDR3 sequence is CAISESTGGNTEAFF. The CDR3 DNA reads TGTGCCATCAGTGAGTCGACAGGGGGTAACACTGAAGCTTTCTTT.

V gene TRBV2 combines with J gene TRBJ2-1; D is perhaps TRBD2 (5 bases). This CDR3 has 14 residues. The V and J ends lost 7 bases and 0 bases respectively, with 10 bases between them. The germline gives CDR1 SNHLY, CDR2 FYNNEI. The CDR3 protein is CASISGSSYNEQFF. The CDR3 DNA follows: TGTGCCAGCATCTCGGGAAGCTCCTACAATGAGCAGTTCTTC.

This clonotype showed up many times. Germline and junction disagree at one end, which may indicate a read error. V is TRBV5-1 and J is TRBJ2-1; 10 nucleotides agree with TRBD1. From germline, CDR1 is SGHRS and CDR2 YFSETQ. There are 15 residues in the CDR3. The DNA of the CDR3 is TGTGCCAGCAGTTTAGGGACAGGGGCGAACAATGAGCAGTTCTTC. Amino acid sequence: CASSLGTGANNEQFF.